This T cell receptor (beta chain) was retrieved from a study of shared clonotypes between healthy human individuals. Sequencing used immunoSEQ multiplex PCR; TCRdb keeps in-frame clones, though not all of them. The repertoire holds 2 million or so clones, roughly 94% seen once, with more than 0.1% in the top ten. There are 15 residues in the CDR3. Trimming took 4 bases from V and 1 from J, leaving 12 bases between them. The germline gives CDR1 MNHEY, CDR2 SVGAGI. This TCR was recovered from a young man in good health. The V call is TRBV6-5, the J call TRBJ2-3, with D possibly being TRBD2 (7 bases). Material: naive CD4+ T cells sorted from blood. The subset: CD45RA+ positively selected. CDR3 region: CASSSRGGGTDTQYF. In DNA form, the CDR3 reads TGTGCCAGCAGTTCCCGAGGGGGGGGCACAGATACGCAGTATTTT.